The 9 T cell receptor beta chains below were found in one sample sequenced in a study of shared clonotypes between healthy human individuals. Terminally differentiated effector memory CD45RA+ cells were left out of the naive CD8 fraction, which was CD45RO-negative and positively selected for CCR7. The method was immunoSEQ multiplex PCR; TCRdb's version includes in-frame clones alone and lacks a portion of them. The sample has under 850,000 clones; 92% are singletons. Sequencing input: naive CD8+ T cells sorted from blood. The receptor source for this set is a young man in good health.

The V call is TRBV29-1, the J call TRBJ2-7; tentatively, D is TRBD1 (6 bases). V lost 4 bases and J lost 4, with 17 bases in between. CDR1 and CDR2 from the germline V gene are SQVTM and ANQGSEA. CDR3 size: 14 residues. The CDR3 DNA sequence: TGCAGCGTTGTCGAGGTAGGCAGGGGATACGAGCAGTACTTC. It is translated as CSVVEVGRGYEQYF.

This rearrangement joins TRBV14 to TRBJ2-1, with D unclear. The CDR3 is made up of 13 amino acids. CDR1 is SGHDN and CDR2 is FVKESK in the germline V gene. V lost 4 bases and J 5 bases, leaving 9 bases between the germline ends. CDR3 nucleotides: TGTGCCAGCAGCCTTGACCGTAACAATGAGCAGTTCTTC. It specifies CASSLDRNNEQFF.

The CDR3 bases are TGTGCCAGCAGGGTCAGACAGGGCCCCTATGGCTACACCTTC. Translating gives CASRVRQGPYGYTF. V usage is TRBV27 and J usage is TRBJ1-2; TRBD1 matches 7 bases. After removal of 6 bases from V and 4 bases from J, the junction contained 8 bases not matched to a gene. This CDR3 has 14 amino acids. Germline V gene lookup returns CDR1 MNHEY and CDR2 SMNVEV (reference sequence).

This chain's CDR3 is CASSVDGRYNEQFF. As DNA, the CDR3 is TGTGCCAGCAGCGTAGACGGCAGATACAATGAGCAGTTCTTC. This chain connects TRBV9 to TRBJ2-1; the D is unclear. Looked up from germline, CDR1 is SGDLS and CDR2 is YYNGEE. The V gene lost 0 bases and the J gene lost 4 bases, with 8 bases spanning the gap. This CDR3 is built from 14 residues. The full variable domain, with the rest looked up from reference TRBV9 and TRBJ2-1, is DSGVTQTPKHLITATGQRVTLRCSPRSGDLSVYWYQQSLDQGLQFLIQYYNGEERAKGNILERFSAQQFPDLHSELNLSSLELGDSALYFCASSVDGRYNEQFFGPGTRLTVL.

The table lists this clone with many counts. The chain recombines TRBV7-9 with TRBJ2-5; D uncertain. V was trimmed by 2 bases and J by 5 bases, leaving 12 bases between them. Germline assignment: CDR1 SEHNR and CDR2 FQNEAQ (reference sequence). The CDR3 spans 14 residues. The chain's CDR3 is CASSLILSWETQYF. The CDR3, as DNA: TGTGCCAGCAGCTTAATCCTCAGTTGGGAGACCCAGTACTTC.

The chain joins TRBV6-1 to TRBJ2-5, with D possibly being TRBD2 (6 bases). The germline gives CDR1 MNHNS, CDR2 SASEGT. Trimming took 1 base from V and 5 from J, leaving 14 bases between them. CDR3 length equals 15 residues. As DNA, the CDR3 is TGTGCCAGCAGTGAAGAGGCGGGAAGTTTGGAGACCCAGTACTTC. This translates into CASSEEAGSLETQYF.

V and J are TRBV7-3 and TRBJ1-4, with D tentatively TRBD1 (6 bases). V was shortened by 1 base and J by 5 bases, with 11 bases between the two germline ends. The length of the CDR3 is 15 residues. Germline CDR1 reads SGHTA; CDR2 reads FQGTGA. Here the CDR3 DNA reads TGTGCCAGCAGCTTAAGTGGACAGCCGAATGAAAAACTGTTTTTT. Translated, it gives CASSLSGQPNEKLFF.

This chain joins TRBV11-2 and TRBJ2-5; TRBD2 matches at 7 bases. V lost 5 bases to trimming and J lost 5 bases; unmatched junction nucleotides: 11. Germline V gene data show CDR1 as SGHAT and CDR2 as FQNNGV. The CDR3 sequence is 15 residues long. This chain's CDR3 is CASSPRERGWETQYF. The CDR3, as DNA: TGTGCCAGCAGCCCCCGCGAGCGGGGCTGGGAGACCCAGTACTTC.

The V and J genes are TRBV2 and TRBJ2-2; 11 nucleotides match TRBD1. Germline V gene lookup returns CDR1 SNHLY and CDR2 FYNNEI. Trimming removed 2 bases from V and 4 bases from J; junction bases left unmatched: 6. There are 17 residues in the CDR3. The CDR3 protein is CASSENPGTGGTGELFF. CDR3 bases: TGTGCCAGCAGTGAAAACCCCGGGACAGGGGGCACCGGGGAGCTGTTTTTT.